These T cell receptor beta chains were read from a single sample in a study of T cell clonotyping in hematopoietic cell transplantation. Using immunoSEQ multiplex PCR, the repertoire was profiled, and TCRdb retains in-frame clones only, with some absent. The sample consists of nearly 70,000 clones, 90% to 95% of them appearing once. The sequenced sample consisted of peripheral blood mononuclear cells. These receptors all stem from a man aged 45-65 years in good health. Some clones in this sample may be carry-over from other donors' samples. Both conserved end residues are part of each CDR3. D genes are given only for firm matches. Only part of the rows carry a size: once, few, many, or a class if the clone is expanded.

d_call | j_call | v_call | clone_size | cdr3_nt | cdr3_aa
. | TRBJ1-1 | TRBV5-1 | . | TGCGCCAGCAGCTTGGTAGGGGGGGACACTGAAGCTTTCTTT | CASSLVGGDTEAFF
. | TRBJ1-2 | TRBV7-2 | . | TGTGCCAGCAGCTTAGCACAGCTCTATGGCTACACCTTC | CASSLAQLYGYTF
TRBD1 | TRBJ1-3 | TRBV9 | . | TGTGCCAGCAGCGTAACGGGACAGGGGGCGAACACCATATATTTT | CASSVTGQGANTIYF
. | TRBJ2-7 | TRBV13 | . | TGTGCCAGCAGCTTAGGACGGGAAATTCACTACGAGCAGTACTTC | CASSLGREIHYEQYF
. | TRBJ1-1 | TRBV5-6 | . | TGTGCCAGCGGAACTCACACTGAAGCTTTCTTT | CASGTHTEAFF
. | TRBJ2-7 | TRBV5-8 | . | TGTGCCAGCAGCTTCGAACAGGGCCGATACGAGCAGTACTTC | CASSFEQGRYEQYF
TRBD1 | TRBJ2-7 | TRBV5-6 | . | TGTGCCAGCAGCTTTTACAGGGGTAGGACCTACGAGCAGTACTTC | CASSFYRGRTYEQYF
TRBD1 | TRBJ2-5 | TRBV7-2 | . | TGTGCCAGCAGCTTAGGGACAGGGGGAGAGACCCAGTACTTC | CASSLGTGGETQYF
. | TRBJ2-1 | TRBV5-1 | . | TGCGCCAGCAGCTTGGCTAGCACCGGCAGTGAGCAGTTCTTC | CASSLASTGSEQFF
. | TRBJ2-7 | TRBV6-5 | . | TGTGCCAGCAGTTACTTAAGCGGAACCTACGAGCAGTACTTC | CASSYLSGTYEQYF
. | TRBJ1-5 | TRBV27 | . | TGTGCCAGCAGGCCGACAGACATTTATAGCAATCAGCCCCAGCATTTT | CASRPTDIYSNQPQHF
TRBD1 | TRBJ1-1 | TRBV29-1 | . | TGCAGCGGTAACAGGGGCATGAACACTGAAGCTTTCTTT | CSGNRGMNTEAFF
. | TRBJ1-6 | TRBV19 | . | TGTGCCAGCCAAGAGGGGGGAGGCTCCTATAATTCACCCCTCCACTTT | CASQEGGGSYNSPLHF
. | TRBJ2-2 | TRBV7-9 | . | TGTGCCAGCAGCCGGACTGCCGGGGAGCTGTTTTTT | CASSRTAGELFF
. | TRBJ2-2 | TRBV6-5 | . | TGTGCCAGCAGTTACCCAGCCGGACAGATTACCGGGGAGCTGTTTTTT | CASSYPAGQITGELFF
. | TRBJ2-3 | TRBV12-5 | . | TGTGCTAGTGGTTATGCAGATACGCAGTATTTT | CASGYADTQYF
. | TRBJ1-5 | TRBV28 | . | TGTGCCAGCAGTGGCTCGTGGAGCGGCAAATATAGCAATCAGCCCCAGCATTTT | CASSGSWSGKYSNQPQHF
TRBD1 | TRBJ1-2 | TRBV7-8 | . | TGTGCCAGCAGCTTAGTAACAGGGGACTATGGCTACACCTTC | CASSLVTGDYGYTF
. | TRBJ2-7 | TRBV4-3 | once | TGCGCCAGCAGCCCCTCCGTGGGATTAAGTCCCTACGAGCAGTACTTC | CASSPSVGLSPYEQYF
. | TRBJ2-5 | TRBV5-4 | . | TGTGCCAGCAGCTTGCAGGGGGAGACCCAGTACTTC | CASSLQGETQYF
. | TRBJ1-1 | TRBV2 | . | TGTGCCAGCAGCCATAGACAGGACCCTGAAGCTTTCTTT | CASSHRQDPEAFF
. | TRBJ1-5 | TRBV19 | . | TGTGCCAGTAGGGACATGGACAATCAGCCCCAGCATTTT | CASRDMDNQPQHF
TRBD1 | TRBJ1-1 | TRBV29-1 | . | TGCAGCGCCGGGACAGGGATGAACACTGAAGCTTTCTTT | CSAGTGMNTEAFF
. | TRBJ1-5 | TRBV6-4 | . | TGTGCCAGCGGGGTCGGTACCAGGGGACGGAATCAGCCCCAGCATTTT | CASGVGTRGRNQPQHF
TRBD2 | TRBJ2-1 | TRBV2 | . | TGTGCCAGCAGTGAACCTAGCGGGAGGACCCATGAGCAGTTCTTC | CASSEPSGRTHEQFF
. | TRBJ1-5 | TRBV27 | few | TGTGCCAGCACCTCCGGTGGTCAGCCCCAGCATTTT | CASTSGGQPQHF
. | TRBJ1-2 | TRBV27 | . | TGTGCCAGCAGTCCCTCATCCGGGACTCTGACGGGAGGCTACACCTTC | CASSPSSGTLTGGYTF
. | TRBJ2-1 | TRBV28 | once | . | CASSTSHRERDNEQFF
. | TRBJ2-1 | TRBV30 | once | TGTGCCTGGACCCGAGTTAGGGATGAGCAGTTCTTC | CAWTRVRDEQFF
. | TRBJ2-3 | TRBV6-1 | . | TGTGCCAGCAGTTTCACGGCCGTTGCAGATACGCAGTATTTT | CASSFTAVADTQYF
TRBD1 | TRBJ2-7 | TRBV28 | once | TGTGCCAGCAGATTAGGGGGACAGGGAGGCTCCTACGAGCAGTACTTC | CASRLGGQGGSYEQYF
. | TRBJ2-3 | TRBV11-2 | . | TGTGCCAGCAGCTTCGGCACAGATACGCAGTATTTT | CASSFGTDTQYF
. | TRBJ1-1 | TRBV10-3 | . | TGTGCCATCAGTAAAAGTGAGGCCACTGAAGCTTTCTTT | CAISKSEATEAFF
TRBD2 | TRBJ2-3 | TRBV7-8 | . | TGTGCCAGCAGCGATGGACTAGTACGGGTGGGTGATACGCAGTATTTT | CASSDGLVRVGDTQYF
TRBD1 | TRBJ1-3 | TRBV25-1 | . | TGTGCCAGCAGTGACGACAGGGTCGCTGGAAACACCATATATTTT | CASSDDRVAGNTIYF
TRBD1 | TRBJ1-4 | TRBV27 | . | TGTGCCAGCAGCACTCGATGGACAGGGGGCGAGGAAAAACTGTTTTTT | CASSTRWTGGEEKLFF
. | TRBJ2-1 | TRBV9 | . | TGTGCCAGCACCCGGACCAACAATGAGCAGTTCTTC | CASTRTNNEQFF
. | TRBJ2-1 | TRBV6-4 | . | TGTGCCAGCAGTGACTTGGGCCAGCCGGTGGGTGAGCAGTTCTTC | CASSDLGQPVGEQFF
. | TRBJ1-2 | TRBV6-1 | once | TGTGCCAGCAGTGAAGACAAATCCCGGGCTAACTATGGCTACACCTTC | CASSEDKSRANYGYTF
. | TRBJ2-7 | TRBV27 | . | TGTGCCAGCAGAAGGGAGACCGGCTCCTACGAGCAGTACTTC | CASRRETGSYEQYF
. | TRBJ2-7 | TRBV4-2 | . | TGTGCCAGCAGCCAAGATTTAGAGTACGAGCAGTACTTC | CASSQDLEYEQYF
. | TRBJ1-1 | TRBV28 | . | TGTGCCAGCAGTTTAGTGGAGACTGAAGCTTTCTTT | CASSLVETEAFF